This TCR beta chain was identified in a study of blood T cells in healthy people across ages. Regarding the study as a whole: Getting older went along with TCR beta diversity per million T cells dropping roughly linearly.

CDR1 and CDR2 (germline): SGHVS, FNYEAQ. Trimming stripped 0 bases from V and 7 bases from J, with 9 bases between. This CDR3 has 14 residues. Together with a sample-barcoded 5' primer, a J-beta primer mix was included in a second PCR lasting about 7 to 11 cycles. Each CDR3 protein is one row after TCRdb ran MiXCR on the 5' RACE reads. Among hundreds of thousands of distinct CDR3 sequences, 32% were seen once, and the ten largest hold 15%. This clonotype showed up just a few times. The antigen is not known. Sequenced material: blood. The V call is TRBV7-6, the J call TRBJ2-2; D could derive from TRBD1 or TRBD2 (5 bases each). This TCR was sampled from a woman over 75 in good health. DNA of the CDR3: TGTGCCAGCAGCTTAGCTGAGGGGAACGGGGAGCTGTTTTTT. It is translated as CASSLAEGNGELFF.